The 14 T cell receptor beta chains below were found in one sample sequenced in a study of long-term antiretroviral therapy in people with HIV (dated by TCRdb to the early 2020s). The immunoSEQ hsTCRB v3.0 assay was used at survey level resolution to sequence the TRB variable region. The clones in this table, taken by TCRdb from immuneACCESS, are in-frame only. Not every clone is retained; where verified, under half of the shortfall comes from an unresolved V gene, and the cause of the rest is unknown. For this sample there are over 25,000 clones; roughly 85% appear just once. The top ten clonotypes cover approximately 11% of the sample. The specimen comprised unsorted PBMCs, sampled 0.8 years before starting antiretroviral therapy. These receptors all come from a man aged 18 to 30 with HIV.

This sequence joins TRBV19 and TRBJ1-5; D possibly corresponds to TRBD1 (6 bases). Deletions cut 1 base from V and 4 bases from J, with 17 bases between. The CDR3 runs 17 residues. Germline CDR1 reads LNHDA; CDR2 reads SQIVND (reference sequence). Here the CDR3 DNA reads TGTGCCAGTAGTATAGGGGGGGCCAGGATGGGAAATCAGCCCCAGCATTTT. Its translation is CASSIGGARMGNQPQHF.

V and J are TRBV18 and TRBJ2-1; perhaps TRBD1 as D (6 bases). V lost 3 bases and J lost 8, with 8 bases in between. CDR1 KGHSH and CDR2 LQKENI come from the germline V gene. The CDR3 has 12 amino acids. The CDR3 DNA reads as TGTGCCAGCTCACCGTACAGGGATGAGCAGTTCTTC. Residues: CASSPYRDEQFF.

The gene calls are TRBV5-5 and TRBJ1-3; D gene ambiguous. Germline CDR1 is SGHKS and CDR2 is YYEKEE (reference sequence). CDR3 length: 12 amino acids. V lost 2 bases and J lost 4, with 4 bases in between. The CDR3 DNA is TGTGCCAGCAGCTTAGACGGAAACACCATATATTTT. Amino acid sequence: CASSLDGNTIYF. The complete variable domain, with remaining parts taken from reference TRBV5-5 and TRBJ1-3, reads DAGVTQSPTHLIKTRGQQVTLRCSPISGHKSVSWYQQVLGQGPQFIFQYYEKEERGRGNFPDRFSARQFPNYSSELNVNALLLGDSALYLCASSLDGNTIYFGEGSWLTVV.

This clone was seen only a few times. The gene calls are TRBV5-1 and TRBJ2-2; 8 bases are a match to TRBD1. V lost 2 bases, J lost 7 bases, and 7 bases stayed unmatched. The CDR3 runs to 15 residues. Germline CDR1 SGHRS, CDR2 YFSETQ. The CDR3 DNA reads TGCGCCAGCAGCTTACAGACAGGGGCGGGCGGGGAGCTGTTTTTT. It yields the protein CASSLQTGAGGELFF.

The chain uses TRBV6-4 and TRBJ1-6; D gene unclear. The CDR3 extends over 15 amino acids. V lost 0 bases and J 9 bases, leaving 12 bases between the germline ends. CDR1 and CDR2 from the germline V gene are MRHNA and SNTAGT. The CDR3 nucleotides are TGTGCCAGCAGTGACTCCCGGGATGGGAGTTCACCCCTCCACTTT. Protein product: CASSDSRDGSSPLHF.

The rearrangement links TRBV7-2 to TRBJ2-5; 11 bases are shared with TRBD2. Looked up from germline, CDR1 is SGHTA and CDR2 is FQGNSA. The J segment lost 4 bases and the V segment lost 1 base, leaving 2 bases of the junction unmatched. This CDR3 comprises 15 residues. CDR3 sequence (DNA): TGTGCCAGCAGCTTAGTTAGCGGGGGGGGAGAGACCCAGTACTTC. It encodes CASSLVSGGGETQYF.

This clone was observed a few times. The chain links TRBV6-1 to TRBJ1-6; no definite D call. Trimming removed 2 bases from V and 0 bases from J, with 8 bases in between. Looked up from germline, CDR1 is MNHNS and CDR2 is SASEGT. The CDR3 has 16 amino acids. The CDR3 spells CASSEMGSSYNSPLHF. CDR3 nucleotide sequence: TGTGCCAGCAGTGAAATGGGGAGCTCCTATAATTCACCCCTCCACTTT.

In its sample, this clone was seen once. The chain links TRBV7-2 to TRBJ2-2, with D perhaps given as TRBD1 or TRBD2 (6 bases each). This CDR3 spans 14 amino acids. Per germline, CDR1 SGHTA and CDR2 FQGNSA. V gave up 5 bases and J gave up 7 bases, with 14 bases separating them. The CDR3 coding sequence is TGTGCCAGCAGCCGCCAAGGGGGAGGCGGGGAGCTGTTTTTT. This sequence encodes CASSRQGGGGELFF.

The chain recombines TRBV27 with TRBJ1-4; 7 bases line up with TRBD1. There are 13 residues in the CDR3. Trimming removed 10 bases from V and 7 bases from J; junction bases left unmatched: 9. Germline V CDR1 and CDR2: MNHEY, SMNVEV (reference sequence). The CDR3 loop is CATRGVGSEKLFF. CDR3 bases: TGTGCCACCAGGGGGGTGGGGAGTGAAAAACTGTTTTTT.

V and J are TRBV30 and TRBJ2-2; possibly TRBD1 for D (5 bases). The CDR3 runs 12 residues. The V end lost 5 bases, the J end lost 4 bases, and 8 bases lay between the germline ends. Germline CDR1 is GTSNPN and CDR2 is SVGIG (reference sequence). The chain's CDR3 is CAWGHFTGELFF. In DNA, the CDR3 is TGTGCCTGGGGACACTTCACCGGGGAGCTGTTTTTT.

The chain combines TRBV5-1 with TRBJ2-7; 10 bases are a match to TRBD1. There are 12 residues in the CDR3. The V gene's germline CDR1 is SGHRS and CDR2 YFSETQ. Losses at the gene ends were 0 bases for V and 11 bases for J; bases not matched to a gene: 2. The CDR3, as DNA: TGCGCCAGCAGCTTGGGACAGGGGGCGGAGTACTTC. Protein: CASSLGQGAEYF.

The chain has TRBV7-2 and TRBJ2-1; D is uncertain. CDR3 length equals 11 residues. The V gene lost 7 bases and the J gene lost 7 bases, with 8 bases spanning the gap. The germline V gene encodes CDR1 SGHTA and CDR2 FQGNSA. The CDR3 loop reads CASTLGNEQFF. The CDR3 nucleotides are TGTGCCAGCACTCTAGGAAATGAGCAGTTCTTC. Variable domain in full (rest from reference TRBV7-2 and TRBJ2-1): GAGVSQSPSNKVTEKGKDVELRCDPISGHTALYWYRQSLGQGLEFLIYFQGNSAPDKSGLPSDRFSAERTGGSVSTLTIQRTQQEDSAVYLCASTLGNEQFFGPGTRLTVL.

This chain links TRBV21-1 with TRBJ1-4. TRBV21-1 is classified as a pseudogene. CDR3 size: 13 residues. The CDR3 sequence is CASPPPSIEKLFF. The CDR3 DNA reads TGTGCCAGCCCACCTCCTAGCATTGAAAAACTGTTTTTT.

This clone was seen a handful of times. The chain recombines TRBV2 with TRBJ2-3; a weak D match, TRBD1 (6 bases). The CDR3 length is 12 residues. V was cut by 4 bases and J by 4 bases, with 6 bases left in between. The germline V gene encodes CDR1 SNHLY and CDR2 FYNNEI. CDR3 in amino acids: CASSGQADTQYF. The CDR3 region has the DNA TGTGCCAGCAGTGGACAGGCAGATACGCAGTATTTT. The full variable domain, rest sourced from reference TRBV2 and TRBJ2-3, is EPEVTQTPSHQVTQMGQEVILRCVPISNHLYFYWYRQILGQKVEFLVSFYNNEISEKSEIFDDQFSVERPDGSNFTLKIRSTKLEDSAMYFCASSGQADTQYFGPGTRLTVL.